This T cell receptor beta chain was sequenced for a study of T cell responses to AZD1222 COVID-19 vaccine. Produced via immunoSEQ multiplex PCR; TCRdb's table is partial and in-frame only. This table has around 130,000 clones, around 84% appearing once. To note about this clone: Its antigen is undetermined.

Whole-study results and caveats: Regions 160-218 and 743-854 held dominance among vaccine-associated CD4 TCRs, which spanned spike.

The sample here was peripheral blood, taken on day 0 of AZD1222 vaccination. The clonotype originates from an adult in good health.

In nucleotides, the CDR3 is TGTGCCAGCAGCCCTCGGGCAACCGCCGGAGGCGGCACTGAAGCTTTCTTT. It is translated as CASSPRATAGGGTEAFF. The rearrangement joins TRBV3-1 (or the pseudogene TRBV3-2) to TRBJ1-1, with unresolved D. The CDR3 is 17 amino acids. V dropped 4 bases and J dropped 4 bases, with 22 bases sitting between them. The germline gives CDR1 LGHDT, CDR2 YNNKEL (reference sequence).